This TCR beta chain stems from a study of T cell responses to AZD1222 COVID-19 vaccine. The CDR3 consists of 14 residues. Germline loops: CDR1 PRHDT, CDR2 FYEKMQ (reference sequence). V gave up 6 bases and J gave up 0 bases, with 8 bases separating them. TCRdb's table, derived via immunoSEQ multiplex PCR, lists solely in-frame clones and lacks some. Here the sample spans about 150,000 clones, about nine tenths being singletons. The sequence derives from an adult in good health. The sample here was peripheral blood, taken on day 0 of AZD1222 vaccination. The chain uses TRBV13 and TRBJ1-4, with D possibly TRBD1 on 5 matching bases. CDR3 protein: CASSGHATNEKLFF. As DNA, the CDR3 is TGTGCCAGCAGTGGACATGCAACTAATGAAAAACTGTTTTTT.